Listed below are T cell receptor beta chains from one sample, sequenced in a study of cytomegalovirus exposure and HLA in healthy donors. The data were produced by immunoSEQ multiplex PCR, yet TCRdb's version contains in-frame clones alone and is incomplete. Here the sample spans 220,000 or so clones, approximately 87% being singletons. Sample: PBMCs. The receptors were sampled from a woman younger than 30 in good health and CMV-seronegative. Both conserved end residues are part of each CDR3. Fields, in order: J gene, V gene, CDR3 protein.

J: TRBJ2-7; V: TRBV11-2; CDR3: CASIGRGGDYEQYF
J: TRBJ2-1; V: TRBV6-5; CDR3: CASSLTAPGVNEQFF
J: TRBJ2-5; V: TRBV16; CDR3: CASSQSASQETQYF
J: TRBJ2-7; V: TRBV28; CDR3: CASRLQGSRSYEQYF
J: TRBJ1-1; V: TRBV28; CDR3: CASYYRVNTEAFF
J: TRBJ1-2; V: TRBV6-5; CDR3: CASSRTGTANYGYTF
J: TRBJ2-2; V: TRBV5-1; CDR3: CASSSDDRVGELFF
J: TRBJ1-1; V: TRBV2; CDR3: CASSELWVAGTEAFF
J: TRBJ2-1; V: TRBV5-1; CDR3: CASSLVSRYDNEQFF
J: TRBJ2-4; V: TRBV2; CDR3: CASSAPGQGYAKNIQYF
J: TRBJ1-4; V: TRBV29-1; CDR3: CSIRGDNEKLFF
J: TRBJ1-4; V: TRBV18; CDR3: CASSPLDGQAGEGEKLFF
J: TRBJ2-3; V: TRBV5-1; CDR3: CASSFRLASDTQYF
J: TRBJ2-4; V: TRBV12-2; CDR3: CASPLVAPIAKNIQYF
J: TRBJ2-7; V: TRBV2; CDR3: CASTKGATYDEQYF
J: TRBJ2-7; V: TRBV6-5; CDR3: CASSYLAGEYEQYF
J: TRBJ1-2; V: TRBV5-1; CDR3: CASSLAGRYYGYTF
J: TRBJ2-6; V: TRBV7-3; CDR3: CASSLTGPLGAGANVLTF
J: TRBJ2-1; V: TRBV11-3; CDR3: CASSPGHNEQFF
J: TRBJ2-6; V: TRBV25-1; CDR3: CASSETGSGANVLTF
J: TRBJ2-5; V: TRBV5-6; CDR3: CASSWKTGGIWETQYF
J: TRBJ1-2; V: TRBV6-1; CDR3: CASLSGGTGERGYTF
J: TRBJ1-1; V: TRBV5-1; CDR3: CASSLGSEAFF
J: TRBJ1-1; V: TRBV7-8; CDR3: CASSLFRDTEAFF
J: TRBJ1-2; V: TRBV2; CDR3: CASTLQGDYGYTF
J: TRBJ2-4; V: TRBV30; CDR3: CAWSVRVRPTQNIQYF
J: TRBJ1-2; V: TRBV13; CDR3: CASSLRDRGLYGYTF